A single sample is the source of the 29 T cell receptor beta chains below, sequenced in a study of long-term antiretroviral therapy in people with HIV. Version v3.0 of the immunoSEQ assay was performed at survey level. TCRdb's copy holds only in-frame clones and misses some; the assay was immunoSEQ multiplex PCR. The sample yields about 26,000 clones, about 88% seen once. This specimen was unsorted PBMCs, taken about 2.6 years after starting antiretroviral therapy. The receptor source for this set is a man in his forties or fifties with HIV.

The V gene is TRBV27, the J gene TRBJ2-7; 10 bases agree with TRBD2. The germline V gene has CDR1 MNHEY and CDR2 SMNVEV (reference sequence). The CDR3 spans 15 residues. V was clipped by 6 bases and J by 3 bases; unmatched bases: 8. CDR3 sequence: CASRPTSGIIYEQYF. In nucleotides, the CDR3 is TGTGCCAGCAGGCCTACTAGCGGGATTATCTACGAGCAGTACTTC.

V and J are TRBV7-2 and TRBJ1-2, with a possible D match to TRBD1 (5 bases). Germline V CDR1 and CDR2: SGHTA, FQGNSA. V lost 0 bases, J lost 5 bases, and 16 bases lay in between. The CDR3 sequence is 16 residues long. CDR3 amino acids: CASSLAPQGLRYGYTF. The CDR3 DNA sequence: TGTGCCAGCAGCTTAGCGCCCCAGGGCCTAAGATATGGCTACACCTTC.

The rearrangement joins TRBV6-5 to TRBJ2-7; D unresolved. CDR3 length: 13 amino acids. With 6 bases removed from V and 3 bases from J, the gap between germline ends came to 12 bases. Germline V gene lookup returns CDR1 MNHEY and CDR2 SVGAGI. The CDR3 loop is CASSLSPIYEQYF. Here the CDR3 DNA reads TGTGCCAGCAGCCTATCCCCCATCTACGAGCAGTACTTC.

The chain couples TRBV4-3 to TRBJ1-3, with TRBD1 as a possible D gene (5 bases). Trimming removed 4 bases from V and 2 bases from J, with 9 bases in between. The CDR3 extends over 14 amino acids. Per the germline V gene, CDR1 is LGHNA and CDR2 is YSLEER. This CDR3 reads CASSRDRAGNTIYF. DNA of the CDR3: TGCGCCAGCAGCCGCGACAGAGCTGGAAACACCATATATTTT.

This chain joins TRBV20-1 and TRBJ2-3; D ambiguous. From germline, CDR1 is DFQATT and CDR2 SNEGSKA (reference sequence). CDR3 length equals 11 residues. The CDR3 reads CSATVADTQYF. DNA of the CDR3: TGCAGCGCGACGGTTGCGGATACGCAGTATTTT.

The V gene is TRBV6-1, the J gene TRBJ2-7; 7 nucleotides line up with TRBD1. Germline CDR1 MNHNS, CDR2 SASEGT. J lost 2 bases, V lost 4 bases, and 5 bases had no gene match. This CDR3 is 14 amino acids long. The CDR3 DNA reads TGTGCCAGCAGTGCGGACAGGTACACCTACGAGCAGTACTTC. Its translation is CASSADRYTYEQYF.

The chain links TRBV19 to TRBJ1-4; the D is unclear. Trimming left V 3 bases short and J 7 bases short, with 6 bases between. This CDR3 has 12 residues. Germline-derived CDR1 and CDR2 are LNHDA and SQIVND (reference sequence). The DNA of the CDR3 is TGTGCCAGTAGTATCAAATTTGAAAAACTGTTTTTT. Encoded protein: CASSIKFEKLFF.

The J gene is TRBJ2-2, the V gene TRBV14; a possible D gene is TRBD1 (5 bases). Looked up from germline, CDR1 is SGHDN and CDR2 is FVKESK. V dropped 4 bases and J dropped 6 bases, with 9 bases sitting between them. This CDR3 is built from 13 residues. CDR3: CASSPLRAGELFF. CDR3 nucleotide sequence: TGTGCCAGCAGCCCCCTCAGGGCCGGGGAGCTGTTTTTT.

As DNA, the CDR3 is TGTGCCAGCAGCTCCTCGACAATCTCCGCTGAAGCTTTCTTT. This codes for CASSSSTISAEAFF. The chain carries TRBV12-1 and TRBJ1-1; the D call TRBD1 from the table was never checked on the DNA. TRBV12-1 represents a pseudogene. This CDR3 region has 14 residues.

This clone is a singleton in its sample. The CDR3 DNA sequence: TGTGCCAGCAGCTTAGTAGGCGGGGAAAGGGGCGATGAGCAGTTCTTC. Translated: CASSLVGGERGDEQFF. This rearrangement joins TRBV7-9 to TRBJ2-1; D possibly corresponds to TRBD2 (6 bases). Germline assignment: CDR1 SEHNR and CDR2 FQNEAQ (reference sequence). The ends were cut back, 1 base at V and 8 bases at J, with 18 bases in the middle. This CDR3 has 16 amino acids.

V gene TRBV4-1 combines with J gene TRBJ2-7; D is perhaps TRBD2 (6 bases). CDR3 length: 13 residues. Looked up from germline, CDR1 is MGHRA and CDR2 is YSYEKL. V lost 1 base and J lost 3, with 7 bases in between. CDR3 nucleotide sequence: TGCGCCAGCAGCCAAGGGAGGGACTACGAGCAGTACTTC. Its protein product is CASSQGRDYEQYF.

The gene calls are TRBV10-2 and TRBJ2-1; D gene ambiguous. With 3 bases removed from V and 2 bases from J, the gap between germline ends came to 11 bases. The length of the CDR3 is 15 residues. Germline lookup yields CDR1 WSHSY and CDR2 SAAADI. This chain's CDR3 is CASSEGESTYNEQFF. Written as DNA, the CDR3 is TGCGCCAGCAGTGAAGGTGAGTCGACCTACAATGAGCAGTTCTTC.

The chain carries TRBV28 and TRBJ1-5; D is perhaps TRBD1 (5 bases). This CDR3 is built from 17 residues. CDR1 MDHEN and CDR2 SYDVKM come from the germline V gene. Trimming left V 5 bases short and J 1 base short, with 18 bases between. CDR3 bases: TGTGCCAGCAGTCCAATGCGGGGGGGGAAAAGCAATCAGCCCCAGCATTTT. Translating it yields CASSPMRGGKSNQPQHF.

The rearrangement joins TRBV7-2 to TRBJ2-7, with unresolved D. The CDR3 contains 16 residues. V gave up 1 base and J gave up 4 bases, with 17 bases separating them. Germline V gene lookup returns CDR1 SGHTA and CDR2 FQGNSA. CDR3 sequence reads: CASSLGRLSDTYEQYF. CDR3 bases: TGTGCCAGCAGCTTAGGGCGCCTCAGCGACACATACGAGCAGTACTTC.

V and J are TRBV6-1 and TRBJ1-5; 7 bases agree with TRBD1. CDR3 length: 14 amino acids. Losses at the gene ends were 7 bases for V and 7 bases for J; bases not matched to a gene: 10. Germline values: CDR1 MNHNS, CDR2 SASEGT. CDR3 protein: CASNRGQRDQPQHF. The DNA of the CDR3 is TGTGCCAGCAACAGGGGACAGAGGGACCAGCCCCAGCATTTT.

Only a few counts were recorded for this clone. This chain uses TRBV7-2 with TRBJ2-1; no clear D. Germline loops: CDR1 SGHTA, CDR2 FQGNSA. Trimming pared 5 bases from V and 4 bases from J, leaving 6 bases between. The CDR3 is made up of 12 amino acids. The CDR3 DNA is TGTGCCAGCAGCCTTCGGTACAATGAGCAGTTCTTC. Protein sequence: CASSLRYNEQFF. Supplemented by reference TRBV7-2 and TRBJ2-1, the full variable domain reads GAGVSQSPSNKVTEKGKDVELRCDPISGHTALYWYRQSLGQGLEFLIYFQGNSAPDKSGLPSDRFSAERTGGSVSTLTIQRTQQEDSAVYLCASSLRYNEQFFGPGTRLTVL.

This sequence joins TRBV7-2 and TRBJ2-1; the match to TRBD1 covers 10 bases. CDR3 length: 17 residues. Germline CDR1 SGHTA, CDR2 FQGNSA. Trimming cost V 0 bases and J 0 bases; bases outside gene matches: 2. In DNA, the CDR3 is TGTGCCAGCAGCTTAGCAGGGACAGGGGCCTCCTACAATGAGCAGTTCTTC. Translating it yields CASSLAGTGASYNEQFF.

This clone appeared a few times. The V gene is TRBV28, the J gene TRBJ1-5; D is uncertain. Germline CDR1 and CDR2: MDHEN and SYDVKM. This CDR3 is built from 13 residues. Trimming shortened V by 3 bases and J by 2 bases, and 5 bases separated the two germline ends. In DNA form, the CDR3 reads TGTGCCAGCAGTTTTTCCGGCAATCAGCCCCAGCATTTT. It specifies CASSFSGNQPQHF.

This clone was picked up one time. The chain uses TRBV9 and TRBJ2-7; 10 nucleotides match TRBD2. Per germline, CDR1 SGDLS and CDR2 YYNGEE. V lost 0 bases and J lost 3; bases outside the gene matches: 6. This CDR3 comprises 16 residues. The DNA of the CDR3 is TGTGCCAGCAGCGTAGATGGGACTAGCGCCTTCTACGAGCAGTACTTC. It is translated as CASSVDGTSAFYEQYF.

The rearrangement uses TRBV5-1 and TRBJ2-7; TRBD2 might be the D (6 bases). CDR3 length equals 15 residues. V shed 4 bases and J shed 5 bases, with 19 bases lying between them. CDR1 is SGHRS and CDR2 is YFSETQ in the germline V gene. The CDR3 here is CASSAAGLPVDEQYF. CDR3 bases: TGCGCCAGCAGCGCGGCGGGACTTCCCGTGGACGAGCAGTACTTC.

The chain employs TRBV5-6 and TRBJ2-6; 8 bases line up with TRBD1. The V segment lost 1 base and the J segment 0 bases; nucleotides outside the gene matches: 3. The CDR3 is made up of 17 amino acids. The V gene's germline CDR1 is SGHDT and CDR2 YYEEEE. The CDR3 nucleotides are TGTGCCAGCAGCTTGTGGACAGGGAACTCTGGGGCCAACGTCCTGACTTTC. It specifies CASSLWTGNSGANVLTF.

The chain joins TRBV4-3 to TRBJ2-1; 7 bases map to TRBD1. The length of the CDR3 is 14 residues. The junction had 5 bases not matched to a gene; V was cut back by 3 bases and J by 6 bases. Per germline, CDR1 LGHNA and CDR2 YSLEER. The CDR3, as DNA: TGCGCCAGCAGCCAGGGGACAGTCTCCAATGAGCAGTTCTTC. This sequence encodes CASSQGTVSNEQFF.

V gene TRBV19 combines with J gene TRBJ2-7; 8 bases align to TRBD1. The CDR3 runs to 15 residues. Germline CDR1 is LNHDA and CDR2 is SQIVND (reference sequence). The J segment lost 7 bases and the V segment lost 5 bases, leaving 13 bases of the junction unmatched. CDR3 DNA: TGTGCCAGTAGTCTAGGGGGACAGGTCTCGGGGGAGCAGTACTTC. Translating it yields CASSLGGQVSGEQYF.

Here the CDR3 DNA reads TGTGCCAGCAGCGGGGAATCAGGCAACTATGGCTACACCTTC. It yields the protein CASSGESGNYGYTF. The V call is TRBV9, the J call TRBJ1-2; D not certain. In germline, CDR1 is SGDLS, CDR2 YYNGEE. The CDR3 contains 14 residues. V was clipped by 3 bases and J by 2 bases, with 11 bases between them.

The CDR3 region is CASSPPEQPNYGYTF. For the CDR3, the DNA is TGTGCCAGCTCACCACCTGAACAGCCCAACTATGGCTACACCTTC. The gene calls are TRBV18 and TRBJ1-2; no firm D call. In germline, CDR1 is KGHSH, CDR2 LQKENI. V lost 0 bases to trimming and J lost 2 bases, with 10 bases between them. This CDR3 has 15 amino acids.

This sequence joins TRBV5-6 and TRBJ2-1; TRBD1 is a possible D gene (5 bases). V gave up 0 bases and J gave up 9 bases, with 7 bases separating them. The CDR3 spans 12 residues. From germline, CDR1 is SGHDT and CDR2 YYEEEE. As DNA, the CDR3 is TGTGCCAGCAGCTTGGCTCAGGGTGAGCAGTTCTTC. Translating it yields CASSLAQGEQFF.

The chain joins TRBV4-3 to TRBJ2-3; 10 nucleotides match TRBD2. Germline values: CDR1 LGHNA, CDR2 YSLEER. J was trimmed by 6 bases and V by 0 bases; bases with no gene match: 6. The CDR3 runs to 16 residues. CDR3 in amino acids: CASSQEPAGGLDTQYF. The CDR3, as DNA: TGCGCCAGCAGCCAAGAGCCAGCGGGGGGGCTTGATACGCAGTATTTT.

The chain joins TRBV6-5 to TRBJ1-3; D is unresolved. Germline assignment: CDR1 MNHEY and CDR2 SVGAGI. Trimming removed 4 bases at V and 0 bases at J, with 13 bases between. The CDR3 spans 16 residues. CDR3 in amino acids: CASSSEQTISGNTIYF. As DNA, the CDR3 is TGTGCCAGCAGTTCAGAACAGACGATCTCTGGAAACACCATATATTTT.

V gene TRBV6-1 combines with J gene TRBJ1-5; no reliable D call. The CDR3 is 15 amino acids. Trimming stripped 3 bases from V and 0 bases from J, with 9 bases between. Germline lookup yields CDR1 MNHNS and CDR2 SASEGT. Here the CDR3 reads CASSEYSYSNQPQHF. CDR3 DNA: TGTGCCAGCAGTGAGTACAGCTATAGCAATCAGCCCCAGCATTTT.